These 12 T cell receptor beta chains were sequenced from one sample in a study of T cell clonotyping in hematopoietic cell transplantation. Assay used: immunoSEQ multiplex PCR; TCRdb lists only in-frame clones, some missing. The repertoire has more than 15,000 clones, approximately 87% of them found once; the top ten carry around 3%. The sample was peripheral blood mononuclear cells. These receptors all stem from a man in his fifties or sixties in good health. Some clones in this sample may be carry-over from other donors' samples.

The J gene is TRBJ1-5, the V gene TRBV6-5; the match to TRBD1 covers 9 bases. This CDR3 is built from 14 residues. V shed 6 bases and J 4 bases; nucleotides not matched to a gene: 4. The germline CDR1 and CDR2 sequences are MNHEY and SVGAGI. The CDR3, as DNA: TGTGCCAGCAGACAGGGGGCCAGAAATCAGCCCCAGCATTTT. It encodes CASRQGARNQPQHF.

The rearrangement uses TRBV4-3 and TRBJ2-7; 13 bases match TRBD2. Germline V gene lookup returns CDR1 LGHNA and CDR2 YSLEER. The CDR3 has 17 residues. The V segment lost 4 bases and the J segment 5 bases; nucleotides outside the gene matches: 11. CDR3 region: CASSRLATSGGAHEQYF. The CDR3 DNA is TGCGCCAGCAGCCGACTCGCCACTAGCGGGGGGGCCCACGAGCAGTACTTC.

V and J are TRBV19 and TRBJ1-2; no clear D gene. Germline assignment: CDR1 LNHDA and CDR2 SQIVND (reference sequence). The CDR3 is 16 residues long. Trimming stripped 2 bases from V and 1 base from J, with 14 bases between. The CDR3 here is CASSIRWGNVNYGYTF. The CDR3, as DNA: TGTGCCAGTAGTATACGATGGGGAAACGTTAACTATGGCTACACCTTC.

The chain links TRBV6-5 to TRBJ1-1; TRBD1 agrees at 7 bases. J lost 6 bases, V lost 5 bases, and 6 bases had no gene match. This CDR3 contains 13 residues. The germline gives CDR1 MNHEY, CDR2 SVGAGI. CDR3 sequence: CASSRGTDSEAFF. The CDR3 DNA follows: TGTGCCAGCAGTCGAGGGACAGACTCTGAAGCTTTCTTT.

This chain uses TRBV19 with TRBJ1-5, with D possibly matching TRBD1 (5 bases). Trimming cost V 10 bases and J 4 bases, with 14 bases left between them. The CDR3 loop spans 13 amino acids. Germline assignment: CDR1 LNHDA and CDR2 SQIVND (reference sequence). The CDR3 protein is CATSTANNQPQHF. In DNA form, the CDR3 reads TGTGCCACCTCGACAGCAAATAATCAGCCCCAGCATTTT.

The V gene is TRBV6-5, the J gene TRBJ2-7; D possibly uses TRBD1 or TRBD2 (5 bases each). The germline gives CDR1 MNHEY, CDR2 SVGAGI. CDR3 size: 12 residues. The V gene lost 10 bases and the J gene lost 2 bases, with 12 bases spanning the gap. CDR3 amino acids: CATSRGPYEQYF. In DNA, the CDR3 is TGTGCCACCTCCCGGGGCCCCTACGAGCAGTACTTC.

The chain has TRBV30 and TRBJ1-5; 9 bases line up with TRBD1. Germline V lookup: CDR1 GTSNPN, CDR2 SVGIG (reference sequence). The CDR3 length is 18 residues. With 0 bases clipped from V and 4 bases from J, the junction kept 13 bases outside the gene matches. CDR3: CAWSVGAPGTGRNQPQHF. The DNA for the CDR3 is TGTGCCTGGAGTGTGGGGGCCCCGGGGACAGGGCGAAATCAGCCCCAGCATTTT.

This clone was observed a single time. This chain connects TRBV7-8 to TRBJ2-7; D perhaps matches TRBD2 (5 bases). V shed 5 bases and J shed 1 base, with 15 bases lying between them. Germline CDR1 is SGHVS and CDR2 is FQNEAQ. The CDR3 runs 15 residues. The CDR3 here is CASSGGLLRSYEQYF. Written as DNA, the CDR3 is TGTGCCAGCAGCGGCGGACTGCTCAGATCCTACGAGCAGTACTTC.

The chain joins TRBV4-1 to TRBJ2-5; either TRBD1 or TRBD2 may supply D (5 bases each). Germline V gene sequence: CDR1 MGHRA, CDR2 YSYEKL. Trimming took off 4 bases at V and 3 bases at J, with 15 bases between the two ends. The CDR3 consists of 15 residues. The CDR3 is CASSRLGTDEETQYF. The CDR3, as DNA: TGCGCCAGCAGCCGTTTGGGGACCGACGAAGAGACCCAGTACTTC.

The chain carries TRBV6-5 and TRBJ2-3; 10 bases agree with TRBD1. The CDR3 spans 15 residues. Germline V gene lookup returns CDR1 MNHEY and CDR2 SVGAGI. J was trimmed by 3 bases and V by 4 bases; bases with no gene match: 4. The CDR3 reads CASSSGTGETDTQYF. Written as DNA, the CDR3 is TGTGCCAGCAGTTCCGGGACAGGGGAAACAGATACGCAGTATTTT.

Details on this clone: The junction shows a germline mismatch at one end, possibly a read error. The chain couples TRBV4-3 to TRBJ1-1; 7 bases line up with TRBD1. This CDR3 comprises 13 residues. Germline CDR1 LGHNA, CDR2 YSLEER. The chain's CDR3 is CASSQDRDRALAF. The CDR3 region has the DNA TGCGCCAGCAGCCAAGATCGCGACAGGGCATTAGCCTTT.

This sequence joins TRBV28 and TRBJ1-6, with no clear D. Germline V gene lookup returns CDR1 MDHEN and CDR2 SYDVKM. The CDR3 has 12 residues. V lost 5 bases to trimming and J lost 7 bases, with 6 bases between them. The CDR3 sequence is CASSLGNSPLHF. CDR3 sequence (DNA): TGTGCCAGCAGTCTCGGGAATTCACCCCTCCACTTT.